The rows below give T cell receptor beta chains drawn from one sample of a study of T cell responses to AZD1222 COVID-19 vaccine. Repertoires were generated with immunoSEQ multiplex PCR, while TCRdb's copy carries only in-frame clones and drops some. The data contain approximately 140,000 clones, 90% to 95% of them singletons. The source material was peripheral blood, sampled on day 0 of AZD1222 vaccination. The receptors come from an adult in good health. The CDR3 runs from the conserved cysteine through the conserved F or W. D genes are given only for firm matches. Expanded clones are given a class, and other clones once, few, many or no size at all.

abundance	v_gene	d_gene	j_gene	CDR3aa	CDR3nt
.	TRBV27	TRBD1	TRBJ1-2	CASSPRMDRGRLIGYTF	TGTGCCAGCAGTCCCCGAATGGACAGGGGGCGATTAATTGGCTACACCTTC
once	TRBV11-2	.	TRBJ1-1	CASSRSGTSLSTEAFF	TGTGCCAGCAGCCGCTCCGGGACCTCCCTGAGCACTGAAGCTTTCTTT
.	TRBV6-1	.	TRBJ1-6	CASSELEGNSPLHF	TGTGCCAGCAGTGAATTAGAGGGTAATTCACCCCTCCACTTT
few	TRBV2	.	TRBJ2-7	CASSESKVWARGEQYF	TGTGCCAGCAGTGAATCGAAAGTTTGGGCTCGGGGCGAGCAGTACTTC
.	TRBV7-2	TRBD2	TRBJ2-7	CASSLVAGSYEQYF	TGTGCCAGCAGCTTGGTAGCGGGGAGCTACGAGCAGTACTTC
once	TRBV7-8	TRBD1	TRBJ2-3	CASSWAPGQGDNTDTQYF	TGTGCCAGCAGCTGGGCCCCGGGACAGGGGGATAATACAGATACGCAGTATTTT
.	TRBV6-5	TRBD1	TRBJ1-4	CASSSQGATNGKLFF	TGTGCCAGCAGTAGCCAGGGGGCGACTAATGGAAAACTGTTTTTT
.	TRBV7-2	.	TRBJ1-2	CASSLARRSGSYTF	TGTGCCAGCAGCTTAGCGAGACGATCAGGGAGCTACACCTTC
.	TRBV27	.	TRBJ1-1	CASSTLAGMNTEAFF	TGTGCCAGCAGTACCCTGGCAGGCATGAACACTGAAGCTTTCTTT
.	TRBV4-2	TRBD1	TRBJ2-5	CASSQARTGQETQYF	TGTGCCAGCAGCCAAGCGAGGACAGGGCAAGAGACCCAGTACTTC
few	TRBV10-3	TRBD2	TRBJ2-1	CAIKPIGGAGGKNEQFF	TGTGCCATCAAACCGATTGGGGGGGCGGGAGGAAAGAATGAGCAGTTCTTC
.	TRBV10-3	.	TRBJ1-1	CAISDRGSSEAFF	TGTGCCATCAGTGATCGAGGGAGCAGTGAAGCTTTCTTT
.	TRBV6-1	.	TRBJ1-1	CASSEFWPGGGAFF	TGTGCCAGCAGTGAATTCTGGCCGGGAGGGGGAGCTTTCTTT
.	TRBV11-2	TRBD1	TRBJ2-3	CASSPGQITDTQYF	TGTGCCAGCAGTCCGGGACAGATTACAGATACGCAGTATTTT
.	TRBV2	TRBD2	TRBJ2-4	CASSEESGGGNIQYF	TGTGCCAGCAGTGAGGAGAGCGGGGGAGGGAACATTCAGTACTTC
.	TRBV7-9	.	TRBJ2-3	CASSPSGTDTQYF	TGTGCCAGCAGCCCGAGCGGAACAGATACGCAGTATTTT
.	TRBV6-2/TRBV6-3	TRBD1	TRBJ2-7	CASSNAGGAYEQYF	TGTGCCAGCAGTAATGCAGGGGGAGCCTACGAGCAGTACTTC
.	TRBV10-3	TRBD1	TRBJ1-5	CAISAGTDGQPQHF	TGTGCCATCAGCGCCGGGACAGACGGCCAGCCCCAGCATTTT
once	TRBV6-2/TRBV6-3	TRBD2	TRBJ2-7	CASSASGSSYEQYF	TGTGCCAGCAGTGCTAGCGGGAGCTCCTACGAGCAGTACTTC
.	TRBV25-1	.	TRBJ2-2	CASSDQGFIGELFF	TGTGCCAGCAGTGACCAAGGGTTCATAGGGGAGCTGTTTTTT
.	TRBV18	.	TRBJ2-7	CASSPPSGFPSYEQYF	TGTGCCAGCTCACCCCCGAGTGGCTTCCCTTCCTACGAGCAGTACTTC
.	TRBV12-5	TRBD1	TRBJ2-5	CASGPDRAETQYF	TGTGCTAGTGGTCCTGACAGGGCAGAGACCCAGTACTTC
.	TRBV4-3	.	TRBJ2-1	CASSQESGGNEQFF	TGCGCCAGCAGCCAAGAAAGTGGGGGCAATGAGCAGTTCTTC
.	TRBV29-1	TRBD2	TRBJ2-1	CSADSGTSGGGEQFF	TGCAGCGCGGACTCCGGGACTAGCGGGGGGGGTGAGCAGTTCTTC
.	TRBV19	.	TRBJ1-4	CATRDAVGKLFF	TGTGCCACCAGGGACGCGGTTGGAAAACTGTTTTTT
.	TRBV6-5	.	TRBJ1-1	CASSYSKAWGEAFF	TGTGCCAGCAGTTACTCGAAGGCTTGGGGGGAAGCTTTCTTT
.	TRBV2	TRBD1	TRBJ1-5	CASSPTGNSNQPQHF	TGTGCCAGCAGCCCGACAGGGAATAGCAATCAGCCCCAGCATTTT
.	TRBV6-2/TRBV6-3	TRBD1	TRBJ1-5	CASSYAGGRYQPQHF	TGTGCCAGCAGTTACGCAGGGGGACGTTATCAGCCCCAGCATTTT
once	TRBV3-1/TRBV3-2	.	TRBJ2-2	CASSQDGQGNCSGELFF	TGTGCCAGCAGCCAAGATGGGCAGGGGAATTGTTCAGGGGAGCTGTTTTTT
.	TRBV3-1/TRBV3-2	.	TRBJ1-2	CASSQVDGGLGGYTF	TGTGCCAGCAGCCAAGTTGATGGGGGGCTTGGAGGCTACACCTTC
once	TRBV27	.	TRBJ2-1	CASSLLRIDEQFF	TGTGCCAGCAGTTTATTAAGGATCGATGAGCAGTTCTTC
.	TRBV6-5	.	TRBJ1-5	CAGSLARDQPQHF	TGTGCCGGCAGCCTTGCCCGGGATCAGCCCCAGCATTTT
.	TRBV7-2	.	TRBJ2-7	CASTMFERDEQYF	TGTGCCAGCACCATGTTTGAGAGGGACGAGCAGTACTTC
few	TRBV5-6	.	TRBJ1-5	CASSLGGIHNQPQHF	TGTGCCAGCAGCTTGGGAGGGATTCACAATCAGCCCCAGCATTTT
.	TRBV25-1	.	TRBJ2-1	CATSGANEQFF	TGTGCCACCTCGGGGGCAAATGAGCAGTTCTTC
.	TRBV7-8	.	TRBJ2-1	CASSLAIGYNEQFF	TGTGCCAGCAGCTTAGCTATAGGTTACAATGAGCAGTTCTTC
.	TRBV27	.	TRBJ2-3	CASGRVDTQYF	TGTGCCAGCGGACGGGTAGATACGCAGTATTTT